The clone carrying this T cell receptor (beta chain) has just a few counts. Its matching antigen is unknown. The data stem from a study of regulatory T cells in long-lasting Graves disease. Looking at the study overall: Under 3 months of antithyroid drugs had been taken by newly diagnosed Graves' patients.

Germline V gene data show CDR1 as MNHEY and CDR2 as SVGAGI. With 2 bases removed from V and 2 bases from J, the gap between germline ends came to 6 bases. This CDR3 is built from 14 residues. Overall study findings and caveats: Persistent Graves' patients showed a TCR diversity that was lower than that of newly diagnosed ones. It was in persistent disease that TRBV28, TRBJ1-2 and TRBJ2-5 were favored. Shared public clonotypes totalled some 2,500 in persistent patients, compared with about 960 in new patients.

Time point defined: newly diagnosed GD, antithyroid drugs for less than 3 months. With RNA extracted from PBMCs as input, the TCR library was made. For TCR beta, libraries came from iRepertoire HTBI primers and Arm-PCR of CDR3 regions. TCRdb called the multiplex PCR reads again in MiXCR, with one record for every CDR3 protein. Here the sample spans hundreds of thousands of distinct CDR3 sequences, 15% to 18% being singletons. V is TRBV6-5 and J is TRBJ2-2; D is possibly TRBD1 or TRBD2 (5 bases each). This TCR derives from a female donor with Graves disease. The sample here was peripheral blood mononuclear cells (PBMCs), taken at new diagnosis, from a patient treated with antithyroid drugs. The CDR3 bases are TGTGCCAGCAGTTACAGGGACAACACCGGGGAGCTGTTTTTT. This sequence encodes CASSYRDNTGELFF.